This T cell receptor (beta chain) was sequenced in a study of human thymus T cells. Study results and caveats: Both thymic and peripheral blood repertoires showed apparently biased V and J usage. Related research described thymic repertoires that were highly overlapping among unrelated individuals.

In the case of this clone: Its antigen is currently unknown.

This CDR3 contains 11 residues. Germline V lookup: CDR1 DFQATT, CDR2 SNEGSKA (reference sequence). V dropped 6 bases and J dropped 6 bases, with 11 bases sitting between them. The method was immunoSEQ multiplex PCR; TCRdb's version includes in-frame clones alone and lacks a portion of them. The data show some 120,000 clones, around 95% seen once. Obtained as resections during corrective heart surgery, the thymus tissue was then studied. Healthy Finnish infants undergoing corrective surgery for congenital heart defects were used as donors. The J gene is TRBJ1-2, the V gene TRBV20-1; D is possibly TRBD1 (5 bases). The receptor comes from a boy younger than two with a congenital heart defect but otherwise immunologically healthy. The sequencing input was thymus tissue. DNA of the CDR3: TGCAGTGCGAGTCCAGGGAATGGCTACACCTTC. This sequence encodes CSASPGNGYTF.